Below, one T cell receptor (beta chain) is given with its context. It lacks a known antigen. The record has no base qualities; no much larger clone is one base away. The time point tag for this specimen amounts to: pre-treatment sample, taken before nivolumab and TIL therapy. Adults with stage 4 NSCLC were enrolled in a dual-center phase I trial from 2017 to early 2020. Samples came from a single-arm, open-label phase I trial of tumor-infiltrating lymphocyte therapy with nivolumab in advanced non-small cell lung cancer. Mononuclear cells from blood collected in EDTA tubes were isolated on a Ficoll gradient and snap-frozen as pellets, and DNA was then extracted using a Qiagen mini-prep kit. The CDR3 measures 15 amino acids from cysteine to phenylalanine. Only CDR3 DNA is held: 45 bases, read in frame from base 1. The germline V and J ends show losses of 0 bases and 3 bases respectively, and no gene match explains 4 bases of the junction. According to the germline V gene, CDR1 reads SGDLS and CDR2 reads YYNGEE.

The sample comes from a study of TIL therapy for anti-PD-1-resistant metastatic lung cancer (dated by TCRdb to 2020 to 2022). In the study overall: Tumors were harvested before any PD-1/PD-L1 blockade; patients then received nivolumab, and those progressing received lymphodepletion, expanded TIL infusion and IL-2. Across the cohort, whole-exome sequencing showed a median non-synonymous tumor mutation burden of roughly 1.5 mutations per megabase. Among the enrolled patients, the median age was about 50 years (range roughly 38-80), and the median tumor PD-L1 proportion score was around 6%. T cell receptor beta sequencing of tumor and peripheral blood served to follow clonotypes across the tumor, the expanded TIL product, and serial blood samples. The cohort was predominantly lung adenocarcinoma, with a few EGFR-mutant and two ALK-rearranged tumors, and half of patients were current or former smokers. The study at large found these results: The cohort was highly selected, with more treatment-naive, never-smoker and oncogene-addicted patients than typical, limiting generalizability. The study protocol defined all tumor marker inferences as exploratory. The baseline peripheral repertoire was partially replaced by infused TIL clonotypes, which then decayed over months, and no apparent association between persistence and response was found.

TCR beta CDR3 regions were amplified from genomic DNA by bias-controlled multiplex PCR with the immunoSEQ v3 hsTCRB kit. The TCR libraries were sequenced on an Illumina NextSeq 500 to approximately 2.1 million read pairs for survey level or about 5-6 million read pairs for deep level. The published analysis was carried out like this. Clonality was reported by immunoSEQ Analyzer software, which also assigned V, D and J genes and filtered out non-productive sequences. Repertoires were compared using productive Simpson clonality and Morisita overlap index of productive TRB rearrangements between infused TIL and blood. Absolute clonotype counts in blood were estimated as lymphocyte count times CD3+ fraction times the clone's productive frequency. Entries here come from immuneACCESS through TCRdb and include only in-frame sequences with V and J called. Some clones fail to appear in such tables; in the studies checked, an unresolved V gene covers under half of the shortfall, and the cause of the remainder is unknown. That table furnishes V, J and clone size, whereas the DNA furnished D and trimming. The sample yields 50,000 or so clones; 79% were counted once. Jointly, the top ten make up about 5% of the sample.

The receptor's source is a woman aged 30 to 85 with non-small cell lung cancer. The chain employs TRBV9 and TRBJ2-7, with 9 middle bases fitting TRBD2. Sequencing was performed on blood, taken at baseline. The CDR3 protein: CASSVGLAEDYEQYF. The nucleotide sequence is TGTGCCAGCAGCGTAGGACTAGCGGAGGACTACGAGCAGTACTTC. With the rest looked up from the reference TRBV9 and TRBJ2-7 genes rather than sequenced, the full variable domain is DSGVTQTPKHLITATGQRVTLRCSPRSGDLSVYWYQQSLDQGLQFLIQYYNGEERAKGNILERFSAQQFPDLHSELNLSSLELGDSALYFCASSVGLAEDYEQYFGPGTRLTVT.